This T cell receptor beta chain was identified in a study of cytomegalovirus exposure and HLA in healthy donors. Study results and caveats: TCR beta chain V- and J-gene trimming was linked, in a later analysis, to a missense variant in DCLRE1C.

The PCR was carried out with 60 Vbeta primers and 13 Jbeta primers. As originally analysed: Later analysis identified some 88 million unique TCR beta chains, about 10 million shared. The assay was immunoSEQ multiplex PCR, and TCRdb's table has in-frame clones only and misses some. From that table come the V and J calls and clone size; the DNA was used to work out D and trimming. The repertoire has 110,000 to 150,000 clones, just under 85% of them found once; the top ten carry more than 4%. In regard to this clone: Antigen: not known.

V lost 4 bases to trimming and J lost 3 bases, with 10 bases between them. The germline V gene has CDR1 LNHDA and CDR2 SQIVND (reference sequence). This CDR3 is 13 amino acids long. This sequence joins TRBV19 and TRBJ2-7; D is perhaps TRBD1 (5 bases). The receptor was isolated from a man aged 40-50 years in good health and CMV-seropositive. The sequencing input was PBMCs. The CDR3 protein is CASSTTQGYEQYF. The CDR3 DNA is TGTGCCAGTAGTACCACCCAGGGCTACGAGCAGTACTTC.